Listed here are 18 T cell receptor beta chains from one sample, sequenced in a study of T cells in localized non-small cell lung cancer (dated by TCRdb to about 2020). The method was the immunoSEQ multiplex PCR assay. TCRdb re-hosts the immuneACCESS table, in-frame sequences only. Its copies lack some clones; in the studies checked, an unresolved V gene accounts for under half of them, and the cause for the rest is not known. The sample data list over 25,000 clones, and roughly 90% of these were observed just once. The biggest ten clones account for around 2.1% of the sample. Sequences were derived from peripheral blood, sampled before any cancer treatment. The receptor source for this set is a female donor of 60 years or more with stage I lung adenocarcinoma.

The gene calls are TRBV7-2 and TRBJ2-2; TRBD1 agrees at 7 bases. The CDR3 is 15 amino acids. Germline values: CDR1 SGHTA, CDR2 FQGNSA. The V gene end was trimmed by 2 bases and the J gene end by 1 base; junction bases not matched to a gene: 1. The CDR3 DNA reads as TGTGCCAGCAGCTTAAGACAGGGGAACACCGGGGAGCTGTTTTTT. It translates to CASSLRQGNTGELFF.

The chain's CDR3 is CASSPSRGTGTYNEQFF. The CDR3, as DNA: TGTGCCAGCAGCCCATCCCGCGGGACAGGAACCTACAATGAGCAGTTCTTC. The chain uses TRBV7-9 and TRBJ2-1, with 8 positions matching TRBD1. V was pared by 5 bases and J by 2 bases, with 11 bases of the junction left unmatched. This CDR3 is built from 17 residues. Germline V gene sequence: CDR1 SEHNR, CDR2 FQNEAQ (reference sequence).

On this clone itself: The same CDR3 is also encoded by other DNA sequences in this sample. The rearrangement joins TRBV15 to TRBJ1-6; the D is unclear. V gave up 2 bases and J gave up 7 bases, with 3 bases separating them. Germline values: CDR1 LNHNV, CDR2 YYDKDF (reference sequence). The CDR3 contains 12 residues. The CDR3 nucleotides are TGTGCCACCAGCAGATTCAATTCACCCCTCCACTTT. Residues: CATSRFNSPLHF.

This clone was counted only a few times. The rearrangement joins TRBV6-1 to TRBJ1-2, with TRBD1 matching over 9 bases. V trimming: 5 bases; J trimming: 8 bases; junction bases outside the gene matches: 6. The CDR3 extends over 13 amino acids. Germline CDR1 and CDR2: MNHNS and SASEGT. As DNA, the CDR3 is TGTGCCAGCAGTCGGACAGGGGAAGGCGGCTACACCTTC. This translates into CASSRTGEGGYTF.

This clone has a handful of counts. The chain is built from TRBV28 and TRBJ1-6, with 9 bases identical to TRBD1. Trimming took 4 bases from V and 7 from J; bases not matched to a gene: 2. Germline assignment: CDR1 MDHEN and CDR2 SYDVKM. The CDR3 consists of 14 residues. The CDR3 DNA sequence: TGTGCCAGCAGTTCCGGACAGGGGAATTCACCCCTCCACTTT. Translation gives CASSSGQGNSPLHF. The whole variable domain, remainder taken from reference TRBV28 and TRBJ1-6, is DVKVTQSSRYLVKRTGEKVFLECVQDMDHENMFWYRQDPGLGLRLIYFSYDVKMKEKGDIPEGYSVSREKKERFSLILESASTNQTSMYLCASSSGQGNSPLHFGNGTRLTVT.

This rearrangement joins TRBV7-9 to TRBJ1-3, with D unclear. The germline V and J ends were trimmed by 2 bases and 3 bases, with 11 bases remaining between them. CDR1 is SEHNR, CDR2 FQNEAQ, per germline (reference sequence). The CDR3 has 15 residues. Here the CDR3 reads CASSLPRVSGNTIYF. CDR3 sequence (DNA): TGTGCCAGCAGCTTACCTCGGGTTAGTGGAAACACCATATATTTT.

CDR3 nucleotides: TGCGCCAGCTCCCAATTAGCGGGGAACCAAGAGACCCAGTACTTC. Protein product: CASSQLAGNQETQYF. The chain carries TRBV5-1 and TRBJ2-5; TRBD2 aligns across 8 bases. This CDR3 is 15 amino acids long. V lost 7 bases and J lost 0; bases outside the gene matches: 8. CDR1 SGHRS and CDR2 YFSETQ come from the germline V gene.

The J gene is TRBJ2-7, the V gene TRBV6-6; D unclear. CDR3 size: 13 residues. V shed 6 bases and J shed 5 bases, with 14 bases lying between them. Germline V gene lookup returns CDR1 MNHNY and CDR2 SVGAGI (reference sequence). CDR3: CASRDGAWNEQYF. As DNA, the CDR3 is TGTGCCAGCAGAGACGGCGCTTGGAACGAGCAGTACTTC.

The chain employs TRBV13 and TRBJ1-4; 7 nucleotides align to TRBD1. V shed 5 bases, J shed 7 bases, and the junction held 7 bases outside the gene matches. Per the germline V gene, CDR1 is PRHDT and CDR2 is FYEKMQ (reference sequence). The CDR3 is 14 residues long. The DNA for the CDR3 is TGTGCCAGCAGCCCTAGGGGGCGCGGTGAAAAACTGTTTTTT. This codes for CASSPRGRGEKLFF.

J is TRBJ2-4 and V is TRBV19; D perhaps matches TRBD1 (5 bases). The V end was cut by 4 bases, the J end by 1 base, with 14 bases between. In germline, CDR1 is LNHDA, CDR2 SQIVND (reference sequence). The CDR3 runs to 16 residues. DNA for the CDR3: TGTGCCAGTAGTACCACAGGTTCTTCGGCCAAAAACATTCAGTACTTC. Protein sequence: CASSTTGSSAKNIQYF.

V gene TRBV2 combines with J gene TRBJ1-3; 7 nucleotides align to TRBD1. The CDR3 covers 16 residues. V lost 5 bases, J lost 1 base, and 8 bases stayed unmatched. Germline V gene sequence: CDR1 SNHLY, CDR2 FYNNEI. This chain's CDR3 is CASSLQQGSSGNTIYF. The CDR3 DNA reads TGTGCCAGCAGTTTACAACAGGGGAGTTCTGGAAACACCATATATTTT.

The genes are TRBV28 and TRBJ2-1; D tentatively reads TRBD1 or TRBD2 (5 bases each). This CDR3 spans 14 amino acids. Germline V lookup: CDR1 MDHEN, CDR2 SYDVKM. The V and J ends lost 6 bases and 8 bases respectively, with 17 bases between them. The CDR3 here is CASSLGTRGHEQFF. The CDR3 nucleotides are TGTGCCAGCAGCCTCGGGACCCGAGGGCATGAGCAGTTCTTC.

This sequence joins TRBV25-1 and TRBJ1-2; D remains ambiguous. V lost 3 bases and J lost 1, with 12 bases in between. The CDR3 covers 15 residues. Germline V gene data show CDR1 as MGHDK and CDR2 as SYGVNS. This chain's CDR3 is CASSDPWLYNYGYTF. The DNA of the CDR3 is TGTGCCAGCAGTGACCCTTGGTTGTATAACTATGGCTACACCTTC.

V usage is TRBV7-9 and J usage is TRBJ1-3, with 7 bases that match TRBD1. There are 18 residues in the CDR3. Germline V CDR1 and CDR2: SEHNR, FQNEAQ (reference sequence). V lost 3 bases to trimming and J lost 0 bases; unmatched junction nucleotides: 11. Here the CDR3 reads CASSFEAGGLVSGNTIYF. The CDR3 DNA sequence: TGTGCCAGCAGCTTTGAGGCAGGGGGGTTAGTCTCTGGAAACACCATATATTTT.

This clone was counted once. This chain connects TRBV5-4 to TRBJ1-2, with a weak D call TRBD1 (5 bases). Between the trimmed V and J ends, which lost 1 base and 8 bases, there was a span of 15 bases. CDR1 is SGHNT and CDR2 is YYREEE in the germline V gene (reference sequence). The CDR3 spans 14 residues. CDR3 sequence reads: CASSLSRERGGYTF. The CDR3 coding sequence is TGTGCCAGCAGCTTGTCCAGGGAAAGGGGCGGCTACACCTTC.

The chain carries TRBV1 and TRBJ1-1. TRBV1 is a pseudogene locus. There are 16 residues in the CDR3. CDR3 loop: CTSSQDRKGKVTEAFF. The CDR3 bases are TGCACCAGCAGCCAAGATCGAAAAGGGAAGGTCACTGAAGCTTTCTTT.

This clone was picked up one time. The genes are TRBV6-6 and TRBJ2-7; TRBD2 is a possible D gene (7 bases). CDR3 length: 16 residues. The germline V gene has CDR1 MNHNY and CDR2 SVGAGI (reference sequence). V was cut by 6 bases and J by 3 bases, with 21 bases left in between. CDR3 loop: CASSLSGGGGIYEQYF. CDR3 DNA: TGTGCCAGCAGCCTCTCTGGGGGCGGGGGAATCTACGAGCAGTACTTC.

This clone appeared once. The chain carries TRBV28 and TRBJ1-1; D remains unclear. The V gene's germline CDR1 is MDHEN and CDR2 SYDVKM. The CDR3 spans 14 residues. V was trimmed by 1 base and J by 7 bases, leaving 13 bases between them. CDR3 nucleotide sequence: TGTGCCAGCAGTTTATCAGCCCTGGCCCTTGAAGCTTTCTTT. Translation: CASSLSALALEAFF.